Following are 20 T cell receptor beta chains from one sample sequenced in a study of shared clonotypes between healthy human individuals. Libraries were prepared by immunoSEQ multiplex PCR; TCRdb keeps only in-frame clonotypes and omits some of them. The data contain approximately 2,000,000 clones, 85% to 95% of them singletons. The sequenced material came from naive CD4+ T cells from PBMCs. Described subset: CD45RA+ positively selected. Source of these receptors: a man between 18 and 35 years old in good health. Some clones in this sample may be carry-over from other donors' samples.

The rearrangement links TRBV4-3 to TRBJ1-1; no definite D call. The CDR3 is made up of 14 amino acids. Trimming stripped 1 base from V and 3 bases from J, with 9 bases between. The germline CDR1 and CDR2 sequences are LGHNA and YSLEER. CDR3 region: CASSQVGKYTEAFF. The CDR3 DNA reads as TGCGCCAGCAGCCAAGTGGGGAAATACACTGAAGCTTTCTTT.

This clone was seen a single time. V and J are TRBV5-1 and TRBJ2-7, with TRBD2 matching 10 bases. The V gene end was trimmed by 4 bases and the J gene end by 0 bases; junction bases not matched to a gene: 4. The CDR3 covers 15 residues. Germline CDR1 and CDR2: SGHRS and YFSETQ. CDR3 protein: CASSPASGSSYEQYF. CDR3 DNA sequence: TGCGCCAGCAGCCCCGCTAGCGGGAGCTCCTACGAGCAGTACTTC.

The chain joins TRBV5-1 to TRBJ2-7; tentative D call: TRBD1 (6 bases). With 1 base removed from V and 0 bases from J, the gap between germline ends came to 11 bases. There are 15 residues in the CDR3. Germline-derived CDR1 and CDR2 are SGHRS and YFSETQ. The DNA for the CDR3 is TGCGCCAGCAGCTTGCCGTCAGGGGCCTCCTACGAGCAGTACTTC. This encodes CASSLPSGASYEQYF.

This chain links TRBV10-3 with TRBJ2-7; possible D gene TRBD1, 5 bases. CDR3 length: 13 amino acids. Trimming took off 9 bases at V and 5 bases at J, with 17 bases between the two ends. Germline lookup yields CDR1 ENHRY and CDR2 SYGVKD. In DNA form, the CDR3 reads TGTGCCATTACGAGACAGTTAATTGACGAGCAGTACTTC. It is translated as CAITRQLIDEQYF.

V gene TRBV19 combines with J gene TRBJ2-1; 12 positions match TRBD1. There are 16 residues in the CDR3. V gave up 4 bases and J gave up 9 bases; unmatched junction bases: 10. Germline CDR1 reads LNHDA; CDR2 reads SQIVND (reference sequence). In DNA form, the CDR3 reads TGTGCCAGTAGTACCCGGGACAGGGGGCGAGTAGGTGAGCAGTTCTTC. It yields the protein CASSTRDRGRVGEQFF.

This clone was observed a few times. The chain links TRBV9 to TRBJ1-2; unclear D gene. Germline CDR1 SGDLS, CDR2 YYNGEE. V shed 1 base and J shed 5 bases, with 9 bases lying between them. CDR3 length: 13 amino acids. CDR3 nucleotide sequence: TGTGCCAGCAGCGTAAATGTGGGATATGGCTACACCTTC. This sequence encodes CASSVNVGYGYTF.

The rearrangement joins TRBV10-2 to TRBJ2-3; TRBD1 aligns across 12 bases. The CDR3 totals 15 residues. Looked up from germline, CDR1 is WSHSY and CDR2 is SAAADI. The V gene end was trimmed by 8 bases and the J gene end by 3 bases; junction bases not matched to a gene: 6. DNA for the CDR3: TGCGCCAGCCGGGGACAGGGGGCGAAAACAGATACGCAGTATTTT. Its translation: CASRGQGAKTDTQYF.

This chain connects TRBV6-1 to TRBJ2-4, with 11 nucleotides matching TRBD2. CDR3 length: 18 amino acids. CDR1 and CDR2 (germline): MNHNS, SASEGT. V lost 4 bases to trimming and J lost 0 bases; unmatched junction nucleotides: 8. CDR3 nucleotides: TGTGCCAGCAGTGGAGGGACTAGCGGAACCTTAGCCAAAAACATTCAGTACTTC. Its translation is CASSGGTSGTLAKNIQYF.

The CDR3 DNA reads TGTGCCAGCAGCCAAGAGACAGGGACAAATGAAAAACTGTTTTTT. Translating gives CASSQETGTNEKLFF. The chain employs TRBV4-2 and TRBJ1-4, with 7 bases identical to TRBD1. J lost 5 bases, V lost 0 bases, and 3 bases had no gene match. Germline loops: CDR1 LGHNA, CDR2 YNFKEQ. The CDR3 spans 15 residues.

The rearrangement uses TRBV7-9 and TRBJ1-4; D is ambiguous. CDR3 length: 13 amino acids. Trimming cost V 2 bases and J 5 bases, with 6 bases left between them. The germline CDR1 and CDR2 sequences are SEHNR and FQNEAQ (reference sequence). CDR3 sequence reads: CASSLQRNEKLFF. The CDR3 DNA follows: TGTGCCAGCAGCTTACAGAGGAATGAAAAACTGTTTTTT. Full variable domain (missing parts from reference TRBV7-9 and TRBJ1-4): DTGVSQNPRHKITKRGQNVTFRCDPISEHNRLYWYRQTLGQGPEFLTYFQNEAQLEKSRLLSDRFSAERPKGSFSTLEIQRTEQGDSAMYLCASSLQRNEKLFFGSGTQLSVL.

This clone came up once. The chain joins TRBV18 to TRBJ2-1; 7 bases fit TRBD2. This CDR3 is built from 16 residues. Germline CDR1 is KGHSH and CDR2 is LQKENI. J was trimmed by 4 bases and V by 6 bases; bases with no gene match: 12. This chain's CDR3 is CASSPSSGHLYNEQFF. CDR3 DNA: TGTGCCAGCTCCCCCTCTAGCGGTCACTTGTACAATGAGCAGTTCTTC.

V and J are TRBV2 and TRBJ1-4; 8 bases align to TRBD1. V lost 6 bases to trimming and J lost 0 bases; unmatched junction nucleotides: 6. Germline CDR1 is SNHLY and CDR2 is FYNNEI. This CDR3 contains 16 residues. The chain's CDR3 is CASRKGTGATNEKLFF. CDR3 sequence (DNA): TGTGCCAGCAGAAAAGGGACAGGAGCAACTAATGAAAAACTGTTTTTT.

With respect to this clone: This sample includes further DNA sequences coding for the same CDR3. The gene calls are TRBV30 and TRBJ1-3; D not certain. Germline V gene sequence: CDR1 GTSNPN, CDR2 SVGIG (reference sequence). CDR3 length: 11 amino acids. V was cut by 4 bases and J by 2 bases, with 3 bases left in between. As DNA, the CDR3 is TGTGCCTGGACAACTGGAAACACCATATATTTT. As protein: CAWTTGNTIYF. The whole variable domain, remainder taken from reference TRBV30 and TRBJ1-3, is SQTIHQWPATLVQPVGSPLSLECTVEGTSNPNLYWYRQAAGRGLQLLFYSVGIGQISSEVPQNLSASRPQDRQFILSSKKLLLSDSGFYLCAWTTGNTIYFGEGSWLTVV.

The chain uses TRBV2 and TRBJ2-2; 9 bases are a match to TRBD2. V gave up 9 bases and J gave up 6 bases; unmatched junction bases: 11. This CDR3 region has 15 residues. Germline V gives CDR1 SNHLY, CDR2 FYNNEI. The CDR3: CASCDAGGSAGELFF. CDR3 nucleotides: TGTGCCAGTTGCGATGCGGGAGGGTCTGCCGGGGAGCTGTTTTTT.

This clone was counted a single time. The gene calls are TRBV15 and TRBJ2-7, with D perhaps TRBD2 (6 bases). The CDR3 covers 15 residues. Trimming shortened V by 7 bases and J by 2 bases, and 18 bases separated the two germline ends. Germline CDR1 and CDR2: LNHNV and YYDKDF (reference sequence). CDR3 sequence (DNA): TGTGCCACCAAGTCGGGCGGGGCAGGGCCCTACGAGCAGTACTTC. Amino acids: CATKSGGAGPYEQYF.

Note on this clone: This CDR3 is also generated by other DNA sequences in the sample. The CDR3 reads CASSSLTSGSYEQYF. CDR3 coding DNA: TGTGCCAGCAGTTCCCTGACTAGCGGGAGTTACGAGCAGTACTTC. The rearrangement uses TRBV28 and TRBJ2-7; 12 positions match TRBD2. V lost 4 bases, J lost 4 bases, and 5 bases stayed unmatched. CDR1 MDHEN and CDR2 SYDVKM come from the germline V gene. CDR3 size: 15 residues.

J is TRBJ2-4 and V is TRBV10-3; tentatively, D is TRBD1 (6 bases). V gave up 5 bases and J gave up 8 bases, with 19 bases separating them. The germline V gene has CDR1 ENHRY and CDR2 SYGVKD. This CDR3 contains 15 residues. The chain's CDR3 is CAISTGSVKEDIQYF. CDR3 DNA sequence: TGTGCCATCAGTACAGGGTCGGTTAAGGAAGACATTCAGTACTTC.

This clone was seen just once. The V and J genes are TRBV18 and TRBJ2-1; 10 bases agree with TRBD2. Per germline, CDR1 KGHSH and CDR2 LQKENI. J gave up 6 bases and V 4 bases, and 3 bases lay outside the gene matches. The CDR3 has 14 residues. CDR3 loop: CASSRERGGNEQFF. CDR3 in DNA: TGTGCCAGCTCACGGGAGCGGGGGGGCAATGAGCAGTTCTTC.

Comments on this clone: This same CDR3 is encoded by further DNA sequences in the sample. The chain carries TRBV9 and TRBJ2-3; 7 nucleotides agree with TRBD1. Germline V gene sequence: CDR1 SGDLS, CDR2 YYNGEE. This CDR3 contains 14 residues. V lost 0 bases and J lost 4; bases outside the gene matches: 2. CDR3 residues: CASSVGRGPDTQYF. As DNA, the CDR3 is TGTGCCAGCAGCGTAGGAAGGGGGCCAGATACGCAGTATTTT.

This chain joins TRBV11-2 and TRBJ1-5, with D maybe TRBD1 (6 bases). CDR3 length equals 17 residues. V lost 5 bases and J lost 3, with 20 bases in between. Germline V gene sequence: CDR1 SGHAT, CDR2 FQNNGV. CDR3 in DNA: TGTGCCAGCAGCCTCGGGACCACCGGGGGCTTCAATCAGCCCCAGCATTTT. Protein sequence: CASSLGTTGGFNQPQHF.